This record concerns one TCR beta chain sequence. Its antigen is unknown. The data are from a study of cytomegalovirus exposure and HLA in healthy donors. Study-wide points: Several of the most significant clusters appeared, in a later analysis, to be linked to common viral pathogens. High specificity and sensitivity for cytomegalovirus status were reported for the classifier. The HLA-A and HLA-B alleles of most subjects were reportedly predicted accurately from TCR beta sequences.

The V and J ends lost 2 bases and 5 bases, in that order; junction bases with no gene match: 10. Germline V lookup: CDR1 SGHTA, CDR2 FQGNSA. The length of the CDR3 is 16 residues. Though probably carrying unrecorded immune exposures, donors were nominally healthy at sampling. 13 Jbeta primers and 60 Vbeta primers were used for the PCR. Clones were sequenced by immunoSEQ multiplex PCR, and TCRdb holds only the in-frame ones, with some missing. The top ten hold under 15% of the sample, which has under 140,000 clones, 76% seen once. This TCR was recovered from a man aged 25-40 years in good health and CMV-seropositive. The specimen was PBMCs. This chain joins TRBV7-2 and TRBJ2-5; 8 bases align to TRBD2. The CDR3 DNA reads TGTGCCAGCAGCTTAAAAGTCAGCGGGGGAGGTGAGACCCAGTACTTC. It specifies CASSLKVSGGGETQYF.